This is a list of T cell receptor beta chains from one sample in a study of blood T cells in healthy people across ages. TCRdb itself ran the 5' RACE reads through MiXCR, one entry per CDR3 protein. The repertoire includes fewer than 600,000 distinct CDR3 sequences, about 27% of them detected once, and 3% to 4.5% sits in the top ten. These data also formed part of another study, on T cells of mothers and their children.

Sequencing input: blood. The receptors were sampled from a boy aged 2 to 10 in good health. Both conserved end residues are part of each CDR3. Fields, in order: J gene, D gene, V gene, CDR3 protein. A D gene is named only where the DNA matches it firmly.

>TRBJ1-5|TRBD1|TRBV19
CASSSQGALSFSNQPQHF
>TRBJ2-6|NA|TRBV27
CASSLPLGESGANVLTF
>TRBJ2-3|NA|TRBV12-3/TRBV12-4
CASSCRVGADVQYF
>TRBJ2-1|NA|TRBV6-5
CASSYTGTNFYNEQFF
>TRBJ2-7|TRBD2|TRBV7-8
CASSLGPSGISNEQYF
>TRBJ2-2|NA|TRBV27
CASSFVGIPGELFF
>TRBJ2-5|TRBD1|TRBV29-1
CSAPTGVGTQYF
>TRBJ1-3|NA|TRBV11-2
CASSLDISGNTIYF
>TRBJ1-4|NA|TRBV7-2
CASSAHEKLFF
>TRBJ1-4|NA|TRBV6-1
CASSPRHPAGSEKLFF
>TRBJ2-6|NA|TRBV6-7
CASSLGQLSSGANVLTF
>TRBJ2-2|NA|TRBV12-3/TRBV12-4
CAGTRGTGELFF
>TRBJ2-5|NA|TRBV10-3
CAISESMRLQETQYF
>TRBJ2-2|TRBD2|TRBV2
CASSGLAGGTGELFF
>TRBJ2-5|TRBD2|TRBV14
CASSFLGGSETQYF
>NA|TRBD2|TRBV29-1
CSVQLAGDPYEQYF
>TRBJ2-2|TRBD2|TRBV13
CASSPRREANTGELFF
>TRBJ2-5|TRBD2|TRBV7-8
CASSTPWETSVETQYF
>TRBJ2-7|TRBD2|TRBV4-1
CAGSQVASGRITYEQYF
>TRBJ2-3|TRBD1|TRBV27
CASSLRSRDRRTDTQYF
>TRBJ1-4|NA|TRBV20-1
CSAGPLDNEKLFF
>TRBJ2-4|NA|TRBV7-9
CASSLGGGKSVYIQYF
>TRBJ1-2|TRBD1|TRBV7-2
CASSRAGTGAYHGYTF
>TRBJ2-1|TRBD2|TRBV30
CSLLLAGGFEQFF
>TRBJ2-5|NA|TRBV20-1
CSAQRGLETQYF
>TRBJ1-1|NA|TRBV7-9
CASSLFDLEAFF
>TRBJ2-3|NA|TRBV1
CTSSQAGSGSPDTQYF
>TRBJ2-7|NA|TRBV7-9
CASSFPLTPDNSYEQYF
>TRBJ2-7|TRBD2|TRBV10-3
CAISLLSRGITYEQYF
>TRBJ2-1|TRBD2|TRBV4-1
CASSPPTSGGPNEQFF
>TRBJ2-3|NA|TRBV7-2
CASSLRGATDTQYF
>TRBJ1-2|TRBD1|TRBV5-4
CASSFPPGQGDYGYTF
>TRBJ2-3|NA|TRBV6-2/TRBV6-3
CASSLWARVTDTQYF
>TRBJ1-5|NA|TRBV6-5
CASSRHRDRQPQHF
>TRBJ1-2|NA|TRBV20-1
CSATPSPGPYGYTF
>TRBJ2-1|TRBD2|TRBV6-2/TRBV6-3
CASSYRSSGYNEQFF
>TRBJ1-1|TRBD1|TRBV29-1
CSVSGTGIEYTEAFF
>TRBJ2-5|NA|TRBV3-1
CASSQDVSLRETQYF
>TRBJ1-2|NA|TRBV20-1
CSANYGPDGYTF
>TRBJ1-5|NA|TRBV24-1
CATSDHIRTGNLESNQPQHF
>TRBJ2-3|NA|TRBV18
CASSPPGRGLYTQYF
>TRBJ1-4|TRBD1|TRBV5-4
CASSFRQGGNEKLFF
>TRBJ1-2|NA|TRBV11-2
CASSITGQYGYTF
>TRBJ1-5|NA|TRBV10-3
CAIGGSNQPQHF
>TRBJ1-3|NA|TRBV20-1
CSASWVSSAGITIYF
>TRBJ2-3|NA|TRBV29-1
CSVVSNADTQYF
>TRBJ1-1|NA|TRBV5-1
CASSLGGRMNTEAFF
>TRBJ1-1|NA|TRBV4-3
CASSTRTGDTEAFF
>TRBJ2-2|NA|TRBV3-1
CASSQLRLDTGELFF
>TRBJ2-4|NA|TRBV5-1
CASSRGESANIQYF
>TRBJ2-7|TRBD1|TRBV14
CASSPLTGSPSEQYF
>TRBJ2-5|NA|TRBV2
CASRPYMEETQYF
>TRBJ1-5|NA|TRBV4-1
CASSQHFSNQPQHF
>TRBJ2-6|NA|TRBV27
CASSLGSPGANVLTF
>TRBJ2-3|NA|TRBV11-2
CASSLARSSGGTQYF
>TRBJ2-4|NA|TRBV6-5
CASTFPLSAGGDLAKNIQYF